These 25 T cell receptor beta chains were sequenced from one sample in a study of CD8+ T cells in alopecia areata (dated by TCRdb to the late 2010s). Library creation used the immunoSEQ multiplex PCR assay. RNA was extracted from all samples and reverse transcribed into cDNA as template for TCR sequencing. As stored in TCRdb, this immuneACCESS dataset retains in-frame rearrangements with V and J assigned. A fraction of the clones does not appear; measured against another copy, unresolved V genes explain less than half of the discrepancy, and the remainder lacks a known reason. The sample table shows about 120,000 clones, and 53% are seen once. 0.46% of the sample is taken by the ten largest. The sample's time point label, decoded: around 4 weeks on oral tofacitinib. The treatment or condition label here, explained by the study, means: oral pan-JAK inhibitor, 5-10 mg twice daily. Here the sequenced sample was CD4+ T cells sorted from blood, taken at week 4, from a patient treated with tofacitinib. These TCRs come from a human donor with alopecia areata.

In its sample, this clone was seen a few times. In nucleotides, the CDR3 is TGTGCCAGCAGCTTAGCGGGACAACGTTCACCCCTCCACTTT. It translates to CASSLAGQRSPLHF. This rearrangement joins TRBV11-1 to TRBJ1-6; TRBD1 might be the D (6 bases). The V gene lost 0 bases and the J gene lost 9 bases, with 9 bases spanning the gap. The germline CDR1 and CDR2 sequences are SGHAT and FQDESV (reference sequence). The CDR3 has 14 amino acids.

The chain joins TRBV25-1 to TRBJ2-4, with D possibly TRBD2 on 5 matching bases. The CDR3 is 15 residues long. Germline V gene lookup returns CDR1 MGHDK and CDR2 SYGVNS. V gave up 8 bases and J gave up 3 bases, with 17 bases separating them. CDR3 DNA: TGTGCCAGCGGCGGAAGTCACCGGGACAAAAACATTCAGTACTTC. Residues: CASGGSHRDKNIQYF.

This clone has a count of ten or more. J is TRBJ2-1 and V is TRBV11-2, with a possible D match to TRBD1 (5 bases). Germline V gene sequence: CDR1 SGHAT, CDR2 FQNNGV. This CDR3 is 12 amino acids long. Trimming cost V 7 bases and J 7 bases, with 11 bases left between them. DNA for the CDR3: TGTGCCAGCACCTCAGGGCGGAATGAGCAGTTCTTC. This codes for CASTSGRNEQFF.

The CDR3 loop reads CASSQDRDRGLYEQFF. CDR3 DNA sequence: TGTGCCAGCAGCCAAGACCGGGACAGGGGGTTGTATGAGCAGTTCTTC. The chain joins TRBV4-2 to TRBJ2-1, with 11 nucleotides matching TRBD1. Germline CDR1 and CDR2: LGHNA and YNFKEQ. The CDR3 extends over 16 amino acids. Trimming at V came to 0 bases and at J to 8 bases, leaving 6 bases not matched to a gene.

This clone has just a few counts. V usage is TRBV29-1 and J usage is TRBJ2-7; 7 bases map to TRBD1. Germline lookup yields CDR1 SQVTM and CDR2 ANQGSEA. V trimming: 6 bases; J trimming: 3 bases; junction bases outside the gene matches: 5. This CDR3 has 12 residues. Written as DNA, the CDR3 is TGCAGCGTAAGTCAGGGGGTCTACGAGCAGTACTTC. This translates into CSVSQGVYEQYF.

The sample holds a few counts of this clone. The chain has TRBV6-5 and TRBJ2-5; 10 bases match TRBD2. Trimming took 2 bases from V and 4 from J; bases not matched to a gene: 4. In germline, CDR1 is MNHEY, CDR2 SVGAGI. The CDR3 is made up of 15 amino acids. The CDR3 sequence is CASSYQAGGRETQYF. The DNA of the CDR3 is TGTGCCAGCAGTTACCAAGCGGGAGGGAGAGAGACCCAGTACTTC.

The genes are TRBV30 and TRBJ1-6; D is ambiguous. Trimming took 1 base from V and 7 from J, leaving 11 bases between them. This CDR3 spans 14 amino acids. CDR1 is GTSNPN and CDR2 is SVGIG in the germline V gene (reference sequence). CDR3 loop: CAWSDGDPNSPLHF. The CDR3 region has the DNA TGTGCCTGGAGTGACGGAGACCCAAATTCACCCCTCCACTTT.

This clone was picked up a small number of times. This rearrangement joins TRBV5-1 to TRBJ2-7; D gene unclear. The CDR3 sequence is 13 residues long. V lost 0 bases to trimming and J lost 4 bases, with 8 bases between them. CDR1 and CDR2 from the germline V gene are SGHRS and YFSETQ. The CDR3 bases are TGCGCCAGCAGCTTGGGGAACTCTTACGAGCAGTACTTC. Protein: CASSLGNSYEQYF.

The chain uses TRBV29-1 and TRBJ1-2; TRBD1 agrees at 8 bases. The CDR3 is 14 amino acids. The germline gives CDR1 SQVTM, CDR2 ANQGSEA. The trim removed 3 bases at V and 4 bases at J, leaving 7 bases unmatched. CDR3 coding DNA: TGCAGCGTTGAGCGGCAGGGGGCTCTCTATGGCTACACCTTC. This sequence encodes CSVERQGALYGYTF.

This clone was counted a few times. The rearrangement uses TRBV19 and TRBJ2-1, with D hard to call. This CDR3 comprises 11 residues. Deletions cut 7 bases from V and 4 bases from J, with 5 bases between. The germline CDR1 and CDR2 sequences are LNHDA and SQIVND (reference sequence). CDR3: CASTFYNEQFF. CDR3 DNA: TGTGCCAGTACCTTTTACAATGAGCAGTTCTTC.

This clone turned up a few times. The chain uses TRBV30 and TRBJ1-5, with D possibly being TRBD1 (5 bases). From germline, CDR1 is GTSNPN and CDR2 SVGIG (reference sequence). The CDR3 is 12 residues long. Trimming cost V 5 bases and J 7 bases, with 12 bases left between them. The CDR3 region has the DNA TGTGCCTGGGGCAGGGACGGCCAGCCCCAGCATTTT. Translation gives CAWGRDGQPQHF.

This clone was detected only a few times. This chain connects TRBV6-6 to TRBJ2-2; tentatively, D is TRBD1 (6 bases). The CDR3 contains 13 residues. Germline CDR1 is MNHNY and CDR2 is SVGAGI (reference sequence). V dropped 6 bases and J dropped 4 bases, with 9 bases sitting between them. CDR3 nucleotides: TGTGCCAGCAGCATCAGGGGCACCGGGGAGCTGTTTTTT. Translating gives CASSIRGTGELFF.

This clone was detected once. The chain is built from TRBV5-1 and TRBJ2-7, with a possible D match to TRBD2 (6 bases). The CDR3 spans 16 residues. V dropped 2 bases and J dropped 2 bases, with 17 bases sitting between them. The germline gives CDR1 SGHRS, CDR2 YFSETQ. CDR3 sequence: CASSLSPGVITYEQYF. CDR3 coding DNA: TGCGCCAGCAGCTTAAGTCCGGGGGTAATCACCTACGAGCAGTACTTC.

V usage is TRBV5-6 and J usage is TRBJ2-7, with 7 positions matching TRBD2. The CDR3 is made up of 16 amino acids. CDR1 and CDR2 from the germline V gene are SGHDT and YYEEEE. V shed 4 bases, J shed 2 bases, and the junction held 12 bases outside the gene matches. The CDR3 coding sequence is TGTGCCAGCAGCCATCGGGGACTAAGTAAGCCCTACGAGCAGTACTTC. Protein sequence: CASSHRGLSKPYEQYF.

This clone was counted a few times. The chain couples TRBV2 to TRBJ1-2; 12 positions match TRBD1. Germline values: CDR1 SNHLY, CDR2 FYNNEI. V shed 6 bases, J shed 5 bases, and the junction held 10 bases outside the gene matches. This CDR3 comprises 16 residues. This CDR3 is CASRNSGTGGSYGYTF. CDR3 DNA sequence: TGTGCCAGCAGGAATTCTGGGACAGGGGGCAGTTATGGCTACACCTTC.

The V call is TRBV5-4, the J call TRBJ1-2; 10 positions match TRBD1. Unmatched junction bases numbered 8, after V lost 4 bases and J lost 2 bases. This CDR3 has 16 amino acids. Germline CDR1 reads SGHNT; CDR2 reads YYREEE (reference sequence). The CDR3 here is CASSGAGTGANYGYTF. CDR3 bases: TGTGCCAGCAGCGGAGCCGGGACAGGGGCGAACTATGGCTACACCTTC.

J is TRBJ1-1 and V is TRBV30, with D unresolved. Per the germline V gene, CDR1 is GTSNPN and CDR2 is SVGIG (reference sequence). The CDR3 has 13 residues. V was cut by 2 bases and J by 1 base, with 8 bases left in between. CDR3 DNA: TGTGCCTGGAGTCAGGAGGGGAACACTGAAGCTTTCTTT. Its translation is CAWSQEGNTEAFF.

The J gene is TRBJ1-1, the V gene TRBV10-3, with D unclear. CDR1 ENHRY and CDR2 SYGVKD come from the germline V gene. CDR3 length equals 12 residues. Trimming left V 6 bases short and J 1 base short, with 6 bases between. CDR3 sequence reads: CAIRDGNTEAFF. For the CDR3, the DNA is TGTGCCATCAGGGACGGGAACACTGAAGCTTTCTTT.

This clone was counted once. The rearrangement uses TRBV6-6 and TRBJ2-5; the D gene is possibly TRBD2 (6 bases). Looked up from germline, CDR1 is MNHNY and CDR2 is SVGAGI (reference sequence). The CDR3 totals 13 residues. V shed 5 bases and J shed 2 bases, with 9 bases lying between them. Here the CDR3 DNA reads TGTGCCAGCAGTGCCGGGACTCAAGAGACCCAGTACTTC. This encodes CASSAGTQETQYF.

This clone was seen a handful of times. The chain combines TRBV4-1 with TRBJ2-7, with no clear D. This CDR3 region has 14 residues. From germline, CDR1 is MGHRA and CDR2 YSYEKL. Between the trimmed V and J ends, which lost 1 base and 0 bases, there was a span of 7 bases. The CDR3 loop reads CASSQGVFSYEQYF. The CDR3 coding sequence is TGCGCCAGCAGCCAAGGGGTCTTCTCCTACGAGCAGTACTTC.

This chain connects TRBV5-1 to TRBJ2-7, with D tentatively TRBD1 (6 bases). CDR1 SGHRS and CDR2 YFSETQ come from the germline V gene. The CDR3 is 14 residues long. V lost 3 bases and J lost 2, with 12 bases in between. CDR3 residues: CASSSQGSPYEQYF. Written as DNA, the CDR3 is TGCGCCAGCAGCTCCCAGGGGAGTCCCTACGAGCAGTACTTC.

In regard to this clone: Other DNA sequences from this sample encode an identical CDR3 as well. The rearrangement joins TRBV30 to TRBJ1-1; no firm D call. The CDR3 totals 12 residues. Trimming pared 0 bases from V and 3 bases from J, leaving 5 bases between. CDR1 is GTSNPN and CDR2 is SVGIG in the germline V gene (reference sequence). The CDR3 sequence: CAWSVDYTEAFF. For the CDR3, the DNA is TGTGCCTGGAGTGTTGACTACACTGAAGCTTTCTTT.

The chain recombines TRBV6-5 with TRBJ2-5, with D possibly TRBD1 on 5 matching bases. Trimming shortened V by 0 bases and J by 5 bases, and 13 bases separated the two germline ends. This CDR3 contains 15 residues. CDR1 and CDR2 from the germline V gene are MNHEY and SVGAGI. CDR3 loop: CASSYSGWAGETQYF. Here the CDR3 DNA reads TGTGCCAGCAGTTACTCCGGGTGGGCAGGGGAGACCCAGTACTTC.

The rearrangement links TRBV14 to TRBJ1-2; no definite D call. The CDR3 covers 14 residues. Trimming stripped 5 bases from V and 4 bases from J, with 14 bases between. From germline, CDR1 is SGHDN and CDR2 FVKESK. For the CDR3, the DNA is TGTGCCAGCAGCAATTCAAGTTTAATCTATGGCTACACCTTC. The encoded protein is CASSNSSLIYGYTF.

Of note for this clone: One end of the junction does not line up with germline, which may come from a read error. J is TRBJ1-2 and V is TRBV30; D unresolved. Germline V gene lookup returns CDR1 GTSNPN and CDR2 SVGIG (reference sequence). The CDR3 spans 11 residues. Written as DNA, the CDR3 is TGTGCCTGGAGTGTACTGTATGTCTACACCTTC. It translates to CAWSVLYVYTF.